This T cell receptor beta chain was recovered during a study of shared clonotypes between healthy human individuals. About the research overall: Each donor had three CD4 naive, three CD4 memory, two CD8 naive and one CD8 memory plate.

The naive CD8 fraction comprised CD45RO-negative cells positively selected for CCR7 and excluded terminally differentiated effector memory CD45RA+ cells. Deep-level assay runs were performed. Generated by immunoSEQ multiplex PCR, the TCRdb table keeps only in-frame clones and is missing some. This table holds approximately 840,000 clones, 95% to 97% found once. Germline V gene lookup returns CDR1 SNHLY and CDR2 FYNNEI. The length of the CDR3 is 14 residues. The V gene end was trimmed by 6 bases and the J gene end by 2 bases; junction bases not matched to a gene: 4. What was sequenced was naive CD8+ T cells sorted from blood. The receptor was derived from a man in his thirties or forties in good health. The chain carries TRBV2 and TRBJ1-2, with 9 bases aligning to TRBD1. As DNA, the CDR3 is TGTGCCAGCAGACCTGGACAGGGGAACTATGGCTACACCTTC. Translated, it gives CASRPGQGNYGYTF.